These T cell receptor beta chains were read from a single sample in a study of OX40 agonist ivuxolimab in advanced cancers. Sequenced by immunoSEQ multiplex PCR; TCRdb stores in-frame clones only, minus some. The sample has approximately 50,000 clones, about 85% seen once. This sample comprised CD4+ or CD8+ T cells sorted from blood, obtained in a trial of the OX40 agonist ivuxolimab. The origin of the receptors is an adult with an advanced solid tumor such as melanoma, head and neck, liver or kidney cancer. Both conserved end residues are part of each CDR3. The D gene is left open where the match is weak. Clone size is stated in some rows and not others, as once, few, many or a class when expanded.

>TRBJ1-2|.|TRBV11-1|few
TGTGCCAGCAGCTTAGCCCGGGAATCTGGCTACACCTTC
CASSLARESGYTF
>TRBJ1-6|TRBD1|TRBV6-6|.
TGTGCCAGCAGCCCCGTCCAGGGACAGGGGGATTCACCCCTCCACTTT
CASSPVQGQGDSPLHF
>TRBJ1-1|.|TRBV19|.
TGTGCCAGTAGTATAGGCGAGGGTCTGAACACTGAAGCTTTCTTT
CASSIGEGLNTEAFF
>TRBJ2-5|TRBD1|TRBV27|.
TGTGCCAGCAGTTTCTCCGGACAGGGGACCCAAGAGACCCAGTACTTC
CASSFSGQGTQETQYF
>TRBJ1-4|TRBD1|TRBV19|once
TGTGCCAGTAGCCTGGGGAGGGGACAGGGGGCAACTAATGAAAAACTGTTTTTT
CASSLGRGQGATNEKLFF
>TRBJ1-3|.|TRBV7-9|few
TGTGCCAGCAGCACCTTTGGAAACACCATATATTTT
CASSTFGNTIYF
>TRBJ2-2|TRBD1|TRBV27|.
TGTGCCAGCCGAGGTGGGACAGGGAATTTGGTTACCGGGGAGCTGTTTTTT
CASRGGTGNLVTGELFF
>TRBJ2-1|TRBD1|TRBV2|.
TGTGCCAGCAGCGGGACAGGGGGCTTGGACAATGAGCAGTTCTTC
CASSGTGGLDNEQFF
>TRBJ2-1|.|TRBV5-8|.
TGTGCCAGCAGCTTGGGTGGCGGGCCCTCATCCGTGCAGTTCTTC
CASSLGGGPSSVQFF
>TRBJ2-7|.|TRBV10-3|.
TGTGCCATCTCAGCCTTAACCTACGAGCAGTACTTC
CAISALTYEQYF
>TRBJ2-1|.|TRBV10-3|.
TGTGCCATCACCGCTATGGAGGCGAGCGATGAGCAGTTCTTC
CAITAMEASDEQFF
>TRBJ1-6|TRBD1|TRBV2|.
TGTGCCAGCGCCGGGACAGGGGGATCACCCCTCCACTTT
CASAGTGGSPLHF
>TRBJ2-4|.|TRBV27|once
TGTGCCAGCAGTAAACAGGGTCTAGCCAAAAACATTCAGTACTTC
CASSKQGLAKNIQYF
>TRBJ2-1|.|TRBV6-5|.
TGTGCCAGCAGTTACTCGCTAGCGAGAATCTACAATGAGCAGTTCTTC
CASSYSLARIYNEQFF
>TRBJ1-3|.|TRBV9|.
TGTGCCAGCAGCGTAGGGGGCAGGCTGAGCTCTGGAAACACCATATATTTT
CASSVGGRLSSGNTIYF
>TRBJ1-1|.|TRBV5-6|once
TGTGCCAGCAGCTTGGTAGGGGCAGGGACTGAAGCTTTCTTT
CASSLVGAGTEAFF
>TRBJ2-7|TRBD1|TRBV4-1|.
TGCGCCAGCAAAACCGGGACAGGATCCTACGAGCAGTACTTC
CASKTGTGSYEQYF
>TRBJ1-2|TRBD1|TRBV5-6|.
TGTGCCAGCAGCTCCACCTACCCGATGGGACAGGGTACAAACTATGGCTACACCTTC
CASSSTYPMGQGTNYGYTF
>TRBJ1-2|.|TRBV5-1|.
TGCGCCAGCAGCTTGGGCCCCGGGGCAAGTAGCTATGGCTACACCTTC
CASSLGPGASSYGYTF
>TRBJ2-3|.|TRBV19|.
TGTGCCAGTAGGGCGTCAGATACGCAGTATTTT
CASRASDTQYF
>TRBJ2-2|.|TRBV9|.
TGTGCCAGCAGCGCCAGGGTTATCACCGGGGAGCTGTTTTTT
CASSARVITGELFF
>TRBJ1-1|.|TRBV11-3|.
TGTGCCAGCAGCTTAGATCGGGGGGTGAACACTGAAGCTTTCTTT
CASSLDRGVNTEAFF
>TRBJ1-6|TRBD1|TRBV18|.
TGTGCCAGCTCACGGGGACAGGGGGGCAATTCACCCCTCCACTTT
CASSRGQGGNSPLHF
>TRBJ1-3|TRBD1|TRBV18|.
TGTGCCAGCTCCTCCGGGACAGGGACCCAAATCTCTGGAAACACCATATATTTT
CASSSGTGTQISGNTIYF
>TRBJ1-2|.|TRBV6-6|.
TGTGCCAGCAGTTATGACGTGAACTATGGCTACACCTTC
CASSYDVNYGYTF
>TRBJ2-7|.|TRBV6-6|.
TGTGCCAGCAGTTACTCTAGGACAACCACCTACGAGCAGTACTTC
CASSYSRTTTYEQYF
>TRBJ2-2|.|TRBV5-5|.
TGTGCCAGCAGCTTGCCCAGCCCAAACACCGGGGAGCTGTTTTTT
CASSLPSPNTGELFF
>TRBJ1-1|.|TRBV5-1|.
TGCGCCAGCAGAGCCGGCCCAATCGCGACCCTACCGGGGGGGCCACAAGTAGGCGGTGAAGCTTTCTTT
CASRAGPIATLPGGPQVGGEAFF
>TRBJ2-1|.|TRBV5-1|few
TGCGCCAGCAGCTTGGGGTCTAGCGAAACCAATGAGCAGTTCTTC
CASSLGSSETNEQFF
>TRBJ2-3|TRBD2|TRBV5-1|.
TGCGCCAGCAGCTTCATAGCGGGAGTAACAGATACGCAGTATTTT
CASSFIAGVTDTQYF
>TRBJ2-3|.|TRBV5-1|.
TGCGCCAGCAGCCCCCAGGGGTACACAGATACGCAGTATTTT
CASSPQGYTDTQYF
>TRBJ1-2|.|TRBV5-4|.
TGTGCCAGCAGTCCCGGGTGGGGGCAAACTAACTATGGCTACACCTTC
CASSPGWGQTNYGYTF
>TRBJ2-7|.|TRBV7-9|.
TGTGCCAGCAGCTCAATGACCTTCAGGCACGAGCAGTACTTC
CASSSMTFRHEQYF
>TRBJ1-1|.|TRBV6-1|.
TGTGCCAGCAGTGGTAAGAACCCCCAAGGTACTGAAGCTTTCTTT
CASSGKNPQGTEAFF
>TRBJ2-7|.|TRBV19|once
TGTGCCAGTAGTATAGCGTACGGGCAGAATTACGAGCAGTACTTC
CASSIAYGQNYEQYF
>TRBJ2-1|TRBD2|TRBV19|.
TGTGCCAGTACTCAGACTAGCGGGAGGATCGATGAGCAGTTCTTC
CASTQTSGRIDEQFF
>TRBJ2-7|TRBD1|TRBV4-1|.
TGCGCCAGCAGCCAACTGGGACAGGGGCCCTACGAGCAGTACTTC
CASSQLGQGPYEQYF
>TRBJ2-5|.|TRBV27|.
TGTGCCAGCAGAGCTCTTCGCGGGGTGGAGACCCAGTACTTC
CASRALRGVETQYF
>TRBJ1-1|TRBD1|TRBV19|.
TGTGCCAGCGGACAGGGGATGGCTGAAGCTTTCTTT
CASGQGMAEAFF
>TRBJ1-5|TRBD1|TRBV6-5|once
TGTGCCAGCAGTCTGACAGGGACTAGCAATCAGCCCCAGCATTTT
CASSLTGTSNQPQHF
>TRBJ1-1|.|TRBV19|once
TGTGCCAGTACGGGAATATTACAGGGTAGGACTGAAGCTTTCTTT
CASTGILQGRTEAFF